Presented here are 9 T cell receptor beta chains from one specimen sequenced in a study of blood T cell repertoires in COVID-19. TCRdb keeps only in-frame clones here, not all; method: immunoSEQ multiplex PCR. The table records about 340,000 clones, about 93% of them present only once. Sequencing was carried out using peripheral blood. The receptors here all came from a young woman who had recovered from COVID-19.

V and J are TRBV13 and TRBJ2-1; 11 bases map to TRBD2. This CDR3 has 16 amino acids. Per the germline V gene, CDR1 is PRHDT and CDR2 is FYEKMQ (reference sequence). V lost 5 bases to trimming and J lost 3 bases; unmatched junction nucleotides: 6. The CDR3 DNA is TGTGCCAGCAGCGCGGGGACTAGCGGATACTACAATGAGCAGTTCTTC. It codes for CASSAGTSGYYNEQFF.

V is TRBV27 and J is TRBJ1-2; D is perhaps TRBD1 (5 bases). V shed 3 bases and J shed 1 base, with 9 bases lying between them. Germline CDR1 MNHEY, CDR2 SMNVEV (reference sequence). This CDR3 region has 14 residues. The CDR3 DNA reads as TGTGCCAGCAGTTTTGGCAGGGTTAACTATGGCTACACCTTC. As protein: CASSFGRVNYGYTF.

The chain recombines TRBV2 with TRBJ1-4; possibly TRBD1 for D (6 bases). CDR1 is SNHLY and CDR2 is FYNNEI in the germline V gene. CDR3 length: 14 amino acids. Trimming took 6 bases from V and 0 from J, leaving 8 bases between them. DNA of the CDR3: TGTGCCAGCAGGACAGGATCAACTAATGAAAAACTGTTTTTT. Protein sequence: CASRTGSTNEKLFF.

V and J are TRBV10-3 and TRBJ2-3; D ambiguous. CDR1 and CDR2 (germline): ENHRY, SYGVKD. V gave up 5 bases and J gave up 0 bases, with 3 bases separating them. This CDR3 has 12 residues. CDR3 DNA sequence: TGTGCCATCAGTCCTAGCACAGATACGCAGTATTTT. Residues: CAISPSTDTQYF.

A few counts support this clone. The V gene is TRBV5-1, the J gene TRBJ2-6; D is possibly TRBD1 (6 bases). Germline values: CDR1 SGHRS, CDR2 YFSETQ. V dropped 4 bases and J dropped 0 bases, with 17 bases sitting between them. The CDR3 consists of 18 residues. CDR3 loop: CASSASVMGASGANVLTF. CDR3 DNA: TGCGCCAGCAGCGCCTCCGTAATGGGGGCCTCTGGGGCCAACGTCCTGACTTTC. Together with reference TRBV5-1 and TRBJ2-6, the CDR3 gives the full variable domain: KAGVTQTPRYLIKTRGQQVTLSCSPISGHRSVSWYQQTPGQGLQFLFEYFSETQRNKGNFPGRFSGRQFSNSRSEMNVSTLELGDSALYLCASSASVMGASGANVLTFGAGSRLTVL.

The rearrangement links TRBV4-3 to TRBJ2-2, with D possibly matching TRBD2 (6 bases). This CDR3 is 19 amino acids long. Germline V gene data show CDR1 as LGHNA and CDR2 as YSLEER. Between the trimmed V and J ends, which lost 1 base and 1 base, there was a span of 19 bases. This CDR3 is CASSQVSASGLLNTGELFF. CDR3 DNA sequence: TGCGCCAGCAGCCAAGTTTCCGCAAGCGGGCTCTTGAACACCGGGGAGCTGTTTTTT.

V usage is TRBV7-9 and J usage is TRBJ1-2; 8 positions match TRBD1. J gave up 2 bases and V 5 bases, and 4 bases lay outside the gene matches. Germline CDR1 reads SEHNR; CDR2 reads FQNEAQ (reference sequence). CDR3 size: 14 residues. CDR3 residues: CASSGQGPNYGYTF. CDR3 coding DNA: TGTGCCAGCAGCGGACAGGGCCCCAACTATGGCTACACCTTC.

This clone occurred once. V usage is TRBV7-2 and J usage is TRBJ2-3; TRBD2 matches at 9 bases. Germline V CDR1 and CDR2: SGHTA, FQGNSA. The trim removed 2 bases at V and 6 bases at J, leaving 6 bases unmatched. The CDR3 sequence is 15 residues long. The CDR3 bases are TGTGCCAGCAGCTTACGCGGGAGGGCTTGGGATACGCAGTATTTT. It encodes CASSLRGRAWDTQYF.

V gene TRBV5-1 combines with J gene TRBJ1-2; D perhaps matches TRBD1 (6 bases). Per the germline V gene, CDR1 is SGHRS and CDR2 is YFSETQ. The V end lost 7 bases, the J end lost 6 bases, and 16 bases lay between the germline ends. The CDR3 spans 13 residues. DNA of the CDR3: TGCGCCAGCGGGGAAACAGGGTACGATGGCTACACCTTC. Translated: CASGETGYDGYTF.